A single sample gave rise to the 13 T cell receptor beta chains below, sequenced in a study of Ad26.COV2.S vaccination and SARS-CoV-2 variants. Regarding treatment: around 19 received Ad26.COV2.S at low or high dose, single or two shots; about five received placebo; per-sample allocation not given. The investigators took samples on day 63 after the first vaccine or placebo injection. Method: immunoSEQ multiplex PCR; TCRdb's copy keeps in-frame clones and lacks some. The table has 450,000 to 550,000 clones, about 89% seen once. Specimen: peripheral blood, collected in a trial of Ad26.COV2.S vaccine versus placebo. Receptor source: a person aged 18-60 years who received the Ad26.COV2.S COVID-19 vaccine or a placebo.

The rearrangement joins TRBV3-1 (or the pseudogene TRBV3-2) to TRBJ2-7; 9 bases align to TRBD1. The CDR3 is 15 amino acids. CDR1 and CDR2 from the germline V gene are LGHDT and YNNKEL (reference sequence). Trimming at V came to 5 bases and at J to 5 bases, leaving 10 bases not matched to a gene. In DNA form, the CDR3 reads TGTGCCAGCAGCTCCCGCGGGACAGGGTCCCACGAGCAGTACTTC. Amino acid sequence: CASSSRGTGSHEQYF.

The chain uses TRBV4-1 and TRBJ1-3, with D maybe TRBD1 (6 bases). The V gene lost 0 bases and the J gene lost 4 bases, with 16 bases spanning the gap. CDR1 is MGHRA and CDR2 is YSYEKL in the germline V gene. There are 17 residues in the CDR3. CDR3 loop: CASSQDPSRDIGNTIYF. As DNA, the CDR3 is TGCGCCAGCAGCCAAGATCCAAGCCGGGACATAGGAAACACCATATATTTT.

The rearrangement links TRBV3-1 (or the pseudogene TRBV3-2) to TRBJ2-5; D gene unclear. Trimming removed 5 bases from V and 5 bases from J, with 18 bases in between. Germline V CDR1 and CDR2: LGHDT, YNNKEL (reference sequence). The CDR3 length is 15 residues. CDR3 loop: CASSDTFSIRETQYF. In DNA, the CDR3 is TGTGCCAGCAGCGACACCTTCTCAATAAGGGAGACCCAGTACTTC.

The chain links TRBV7-3 to TRBJ2-1; D is undetermined. This CDR3 is 13 amino acids long. V was trimmed by 1 base and J by 5 bases, leaving 6 bases between them. From germline, CDR1 is SGHTA and CDR2 FQGTGA. The CDR3: CASSLIGHNEQFF. In nucleotides, the CDR3 is TGTGCCAGCAGCTTAATCGGTCACAATGAGCAGTTCTTC. Using reference TRBV7-3 and TRBJ2-1 for the parts outside the CDR3, the full variable domain is GAGVSQTPSNKVTEKGKYVELRCDPISGHTALYWYRQSLGQGPEFLIYFQGTGAADDSGLPNDRFFAVRPEGSVSTLKIQRTERGDSAVYLCASSLIGHNEQFFGPGTRLTVL.

A few counts support this clone. The rearrangement joins TRBV19 to TRBJ2-7; TRBD2 agrees at 8 bases. Germline trimming cut 5 bases from V and 2 bases from J; bases unmatched to any gene: 5. This CDR3 contains 14 residues. Per the germline V gene, CDR1 is LNHDA and CDR2 is SQIVND (reference sequence). CDR3 bases: TGTGCCAGTAGTCCGGGACTAGACCCCTACGAGCAGTACTTC. This sequence encodes CASSPGLDPYEQYF.

CDR3 DNA sequence: TGTGCCACCAGCAGAGAGAGGACCGATGAAAAACTGTTTTTT. The encoded protein is CATSRERTDEKLFF. The chain joins TRBV15 to TRBJ1-4; D gene unclear. The CDR3 runs 14 residues. Germline V gene data show CDR1 as LNHNV and CDR2 as YYDKDF (reference sequence). The V gene lost 0 bases and the J gene lost 6 bases, with 8 bases spanning the gap.

The chain combines TRBV6-6 with TRBJ1-2; D is undetermined. The V gene lost 6 bases and the J gene lost 0 bases, with 8 bases spanning the gap. CDR3 length: 13 amino acids. CDR1 is MNHNY, CDR2 SVGAGI, per germline (reference sequence). This CDR3 reads CASRTIANYGYTF. The CDR3 DNA reads TGTGCCAGCAGGACTATAGCTAACTATGGCTACACCTTC.

Only one count was recorded for this clone. The chain recombines TRBV6-1 with TRBJ1-5; 8 bases agree with TRBD1. J was trimmed by 3 bases and V by 1 base; bases with no gene match: 11. CDR1 is MNHNS and CDR2 is SASEGT in the germline V gene. The CDR3 sequence is 18 residues long. The CDR3 protein is CASSEVVAGGAYNQPQHF. CDR3 sequence (DNA): TGTGCCAGCAGTGAAGTAGTGGCAGGGGGCGCCTACAATCAGCCCCAGCATTTT.

The chain couples TRBV6-6 to TRBJ2-3; a weak D match, TRBD1 (5 bases). The V and J ends lost 7 bases and 0 bases respectively, with 11 bases between them. The length of the CDR3 is 14 residues. The germline gives CDR1 MNHNY, CDR2 SVGAGI (reference sequence). CDR3 sequence: CASKGAGSTDTQYF. The CDR3 nucleotides read TGTGCCAGCAAGGGCGCAGGGAGCACAGATACGCAGTATTTT.

The genes are TRBV5-4 and TRBJ1-1; D might be TRBD1 (5 bases). CDR1 and CDR2 from the germline V gene are SGHNT and YYREEE (reference sequence). Between the trimmed V and J ends, which lost 4 bases and 7 bases, there was a span of 11 bases. There are 12 residues in the CDR3. The CDR3 DNA reads TGTGCCAGCAGCCCTATGGGACTTGAAGCTTTCTTT. This translates into CASSPMGLEAFF.

The rearrangement joins TRBV6-5 to TRBJ1-2; TRBD1 agrees at 7 bases. Losses at the gene ends were 8 bases for V and 5 bases for J; bases not matched to a gene: 8. The CDR3 totals 13 residues. Germline loops: CDR1 MNHEY, CDR2 SVGAGI. The CDR3 nucleotides are TGTGCCAGCTCAGGGGGGAGGGCGTATGGCTACACCTTC. It encodes CASSGGRAYGYTF.

This clone has a single count. The chain joins TRBV29-1 to TRBJ2-1, with a weak D call TRBD1 (6 bases). The CDR3 is 10 amino acids. Germline assignment: CDR1 SQVTM and CDR2 ANQGSEA. V lost 3 bases and J 13 bases, leaving 10 bases between the germline ends. CDR3 protein: CSVDRGIQFF. For the CDR3, the DNA is TGCAGCGTTGATAGGGGGATACAGTTCTTC.

The rearrangement joins TRBV5-1 to TRBJ1-4; the D is unclear. This CDR3 has 14 amino acids. Germline CDR1 is SGHRS and CDR2 is YFSETQ. V shed 4 bases and J shed 11 bases, with 18 bases lying between them. As DNA, the CDR3 is TGCGCCAGCAGCCTCTACACCTCCTCCGGGAAACTGTTTTTT. This encodes CASSLYTSSGKLFF.